The clone carrying this TCR beta chain was counted between two and nine times. This record comes from a study of CD8+ T cells in alopecia areata. Whole-study context: Tofacitinib treatment spanned 6 to 18 months, with 6 months off drug afterward.

Noted treatment: oral pan-JAK inhibitor, 5-10 mg twice daily. The study team obtained lesional scalp punch biopsies and peripheral blood from alopecia areata patients. Reverse transcription of extracted RNA yielded cDNA, which provided the sequencing template. Here immunoSEQ multiplex PCR was the method, and the copy in TCRdb shows in-frame clones only, minus some. The table lists 190,000 or so clones, roughly 61% of them singletons. CDR3 size: 14 residues. The germline CDR1 and CDR2 sequences are SEHNR and FQNEAQ (reference sequence). After removal of 5 bases from V and 9 bases from J, the junction contained 5 bases not matched to a gene.

The V call is TRBV7-9, the J call TRBJ2-1; 12 bases match TRBD1. Here the sequenced sample was CD8+ T cells sorted from blood, taken at week 24, from a patient treated with tofacitinib. The TCR comes from a human donor with alopecia areata. In DNA, the CDR3 is TGTGCCAGCAGCCGGGACAGGGGGCGGATTGAGCAGTTCTTC. Protein sequence: CASSRDRGRIEQFF.